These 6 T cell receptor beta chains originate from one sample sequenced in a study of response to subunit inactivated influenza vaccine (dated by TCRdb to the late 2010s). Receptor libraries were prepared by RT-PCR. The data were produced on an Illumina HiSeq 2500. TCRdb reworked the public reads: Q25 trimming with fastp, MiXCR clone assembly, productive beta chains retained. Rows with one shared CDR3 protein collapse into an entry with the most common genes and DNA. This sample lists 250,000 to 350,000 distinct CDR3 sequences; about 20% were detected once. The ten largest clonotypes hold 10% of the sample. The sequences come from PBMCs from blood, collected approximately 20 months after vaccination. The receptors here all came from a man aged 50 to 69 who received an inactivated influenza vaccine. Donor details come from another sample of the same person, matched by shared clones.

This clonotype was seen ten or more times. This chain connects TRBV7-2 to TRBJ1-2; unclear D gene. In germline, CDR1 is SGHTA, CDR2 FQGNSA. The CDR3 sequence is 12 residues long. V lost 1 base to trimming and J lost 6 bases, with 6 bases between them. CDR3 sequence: CASSLEGNGYTF. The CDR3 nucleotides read TGTGCCAGCAGCTTAGAAGGGAATGGCTACACCTTC.

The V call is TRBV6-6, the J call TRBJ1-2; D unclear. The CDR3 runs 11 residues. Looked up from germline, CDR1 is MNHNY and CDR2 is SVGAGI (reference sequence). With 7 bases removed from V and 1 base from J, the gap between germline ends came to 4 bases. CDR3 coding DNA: TGTGCCAGCAACAGTAACTATGGCTACACCTTC. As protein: CASNSNYGYTF.

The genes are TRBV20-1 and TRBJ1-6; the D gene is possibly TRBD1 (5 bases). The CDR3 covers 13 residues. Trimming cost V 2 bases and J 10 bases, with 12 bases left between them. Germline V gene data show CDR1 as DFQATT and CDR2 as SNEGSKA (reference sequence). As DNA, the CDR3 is TGCAGTGCTAGACCATCCGACAGATCACCCCTCCACTTT. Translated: CSARPSDRSPLHF.

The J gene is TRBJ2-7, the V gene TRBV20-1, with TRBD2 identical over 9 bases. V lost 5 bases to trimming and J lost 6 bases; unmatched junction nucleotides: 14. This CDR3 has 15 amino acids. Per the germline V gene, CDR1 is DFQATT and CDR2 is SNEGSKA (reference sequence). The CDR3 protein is CSAGGLAGLFSEQYF. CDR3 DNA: TGCAGTGCTGGCGGTCTAGCGGGGTTGTTTTCCGAGCAGTACTTC.

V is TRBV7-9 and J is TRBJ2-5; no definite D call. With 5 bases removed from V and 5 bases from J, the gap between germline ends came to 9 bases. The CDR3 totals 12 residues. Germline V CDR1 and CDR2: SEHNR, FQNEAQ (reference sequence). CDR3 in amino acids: CASSINGETQYF. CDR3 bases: TGTGCCAGCAGCATCAACGGGGAGACCCAGTACTTC.

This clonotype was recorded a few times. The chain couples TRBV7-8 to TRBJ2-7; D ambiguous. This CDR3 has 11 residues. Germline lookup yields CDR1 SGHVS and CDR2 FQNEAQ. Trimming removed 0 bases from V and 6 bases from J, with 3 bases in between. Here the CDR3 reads CASSLAAEQYF. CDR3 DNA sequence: TGTGCCAGCAGCTTAGCAGCCGAGCAGTACTTC.